These T cell receptor beta chains were read from a single sample in a study of cytomegalovirus exposure and HLA in healthy donors. TCRdb keeps only in-frame clones here, not all; method: immunoSEQ multiplex PCR. The sample includes under 150,000 clones, about 68% of them seen just once. The sequenced sample was PBMCs. All receptors come from a woman aged 40-49 years in good health and CMV-seropositive. CDR3s include the opening cysteine and the closing phenylalanine or tryptophan. Clone size is stated in some rows and not others, as once, few, many or a class when expanded.

J gene | V gene | clone size | CDR3 protein
TRBJ2-5 | TRBV19 | few | CASSISSGSDKTQYF
TRBJ1-5 | TRBV19 | - | CASLDSINQPQHF
TRBJ2-7 | TRBV29-1 | - | CSVLTLASKNEQYF
TRBJ2-3 | TRBV9 | once | CASSVGAAGFGTQYF
TRBJ2-3 | TRBV15 | - | CATSRDQWLADTQYF
TRBJ2-5 | TRBV30 | - | CAWSVDTTYKQYF
TRBJ2-2 | TRBV11-2 | - | CASSPTSGRADTGELFF
TRBJ1-4 | TRBV4-3 | few | CASSATGTVEKLFF
TRBJ1-6 | TRBV5-1 | once | CASSMGQGNSPLHF
TRBJ2-7 | TRBV6-6 | - | CASIDSGGSNEQYF
TRBJ2-2 | TRBV15 | - | CATSRGGEGTGELFF
TRBJ2-1 | TRBV6-1 | - | CASSDLTSGGIYNEQFF
TRBJ1-5 | TRBV19 | - | CASSDQGLQAQHF
TRBJ1-1 | TRBV28 | - | CASSFGGRTEAFF
TRBJ2-7 | TRBV19 | once | CASSPGSSYEQYF
TRBJ2-1 | TRBV7-9 | once | CASSTSFAEAALYNEQFF
TRBJ1-5 | TRBV16 | few | CASKNTAVSNQPQHF
TRBJ2-3 | TRBV7-7 | - | CASSSGSSSTDTQYF
TRBJ1-2 | TRBV7-9 | once | CASSFMTGGQYGYTF
TRBJ1-1 | TRBV27 | - | CASSLAGTVNTEAFF
TRBJ2-5 | TRBV7-2 | once | CASSLAGGVQETQYF
TRBJ2-7 | TRBV28 | - | CASSFGQGYEQYF
TRBJ1-5 | TRBV7-2 | - | CASRKDRDQPQHF
TRBJ2-7 | TRBV7-9 | - | CASSPSYEQYF
TRBJ2-7 | TRBV16 | - | CASTPGQSYEQYF
- | TRBV2 | - | CASRTGTEQYF
TRBJ1-1 | TRBV15 | - | CATGRDWGGVSNTEAFF
TRBJ2-2 | TRBV27 | - | CASSSGLLNTGELFF
TRBJ1-4 | TRBV6-5 | - | CASSYARQAQGELFF
TRBJ2-3 | TRBV7-9 | - | CASSFQGIGTDTQYF
TRBJ2-1 | TRBV10-1 | few | CGREDFSPGWEQFF
TRBJ2-5 | TRBV7-6 | once | CASSPRLAGGPWGTQYF
TRBJ2-3 | TRBV9 | - | CASSVLGTDTQYF
TRBJ1-4 | TRBV30 | - | CAWGRGANEKLFF
TRBJ2-3 | TRBV4-2 | - | CASSTRTSGNTDTQYF
TRBJ2-5 | TRBV18 | - | CASSPGQGVRRETQYF
TRBJ2-7 | TRBV21-1 | - | CASSTKTSGRAAYEQYF
TRBJ2-1 | TRBV10-3 | - | CAIWGGSNEQFF
TRBJ2-7 | TRBV16 | - | CASSLKVGTSLEQYF
TRBJ2-1 | TRBV11-1 | few | CASSLIWTGSHNEQFF
TRBJ2-7 | TRBV7-8 | once | CASSFATGFSSYEQYF
TRBJ2-3 | TRBV5-1 | - | CASSPLDRGTQYF
TRBJ1-3 | TRBV4-1 | - | CASSQTGESSGNTIYF
TRBJ2-6 | TRBV29-1 | few | CSVVRGGTGANVLTF
TRBJ2-7 | TRBV5-1 | few | CASSSTYEQYF
TRBJ2-5 | TRBV7-2 | once | CASSPRLAGDAETQYF
TRBJ1-3 | TRBV4-1 | - | CASSQGAENTIYF
TRBJ1-1 | TRBV4-2 | - | CASSQGEGFFGETEAFF
TRBJ2-2 | TRBV7-3 | - | CASSLLPGLTNTGELFF
TRBJ1-5 | TRBV2 | - | CASSPVLRQPQHF
TRBJ2-3 | TRBV7-2 | - | CASSRTSGTDTQYF
TRBJ2-2 | TRBV29-1 | - | CSTQDRGNTGELFF
TRBJ2-7 | TRBV7-5 | few | CARSPGTGGGYSYEQYF